This TCR beta chain was sequenced in a study of shared clonotypes between healthy human individuals (dated by TCRdb to 2018 to 2021). At the level of the whole study: The cohort included three men and a couple of women between 18 and 49 years of age. For each donor, three plates each were used for CD4 naive and CD4 memory, two plates were used for CD8 naive, and one plate was used for CD8 memory. To estimate repertoire size and how much clonotypes are shared between individuals, the study performed deep sequencing of blood TCR repertoires from about 5 healthy adults. To increase sequencing depth and limit assay-specific biases, different laboratories used diverse techniques to prepare libraries and sequence TCR repertoires. Per donor, leukapheresis produced somewhere between about 0.94 and 9.5 billion PBMCs.

The CDR3, cysteine through phenylalanine, is 14 amino acids long. The CDR3 DNA has 42 bases and is translated from base 1. The junction shows trimming of 0 bases on V and 7 bases on J, plus 7 bases between the germline ends. The germline V gene specifies SGHAT as CDR1 and FQNNGV as CDR2. TCR CDR3 regions were amplified from genomic DNA by multiplex PCR using the deep immunoSEQ assay. Genomic DNA extracted from each cell subset was distributed evenly over all wells of several immunoSEQ 96-well plates, and each plate served as one replicate. Each replicate PCR for sorted subsets received about 210 ng genomic DNA, equal to tens of thousands of T cell genomes. The purified libraries were quantified using a Qubit 3.0 fluorometer, sized with a Bioanalyzer 2100, and then quantified again using the KAPA Library Quantification kit. Each immunoSEQ 96-well plate was sequenced on its own single-read 150-cycle Illumina NextSeq 550 flow cell. Turning to the authors' computational methods: Because only junctional sequences without quality scores were contained in the immunoSEQ output, filtering matching that applied to full-length reads could not be performed. Sequences were annotated with PyIR, a Python wrapper for IgBLAST v1.9, and V/J genes and CDR3 were assigned using IMGT germline references. Reads were removed for weak V/J assignments (E-value above 1e-6), missing CDR3, stop codons, out-of-frame junctions, or ambiguous translated residues. V3J clonotypes were defined as sequences sharing the same inferred V gene, J gene, and CDR3 amino acid sequence. To compute the percentage overlap between repertoires, the number of shared unique clonotypes was divided by the size of the smaller repertoire. RTK rarefaction, the Chao1 estimator, and Recon v2.1 estimates of unobserved clonotypes were used to assess repertoire richness. Generation probabilities for all TCRbeta clonotypes obtained by the gDNA method from a handful of donors were computed using OLGA. TCRdb took over this immuneACCESS table, retaining in-frame rearrangements with V and J assigned. Such tables are incomplete; in checked studies, under half of the missing clones stem from an unresolved V gene, and the remainder is unexplained. V and J calls and clone size are as listed in that table; D and trimming were resolved from the DNA. The sample data list about a million clones, and 70% to 80% of these were observed just once. Together, the top ten hold 1.5% of the sample.

This clone came up once. The antigen it binds to is not known. Base qualities are not recorded, but no much larger clone differs from it by a single base. The donors were healthy, HIV-negative adults with no recently reported acute infections or vaccinations. Only Caucasian adults living in Nashville, Tennessee, USA were represented among the donors. CD4+ T cells were enriched by magnetic negative selection, after which naive cells were positively selected on CD45RA and the negative fraction was taken as the memory subset. Blood was obtained by leukapheresis, after which PBMCs were separated by Ficoll-Histopaque density gradient centrifugation and cryopreserved in liquid nitrogen vapor phase. Analytical flow cytometry was used to check the purity and quantity of each magnetically sorted T cell population. Each sorted fraction had its genomic DNA isolated and then quantified by UV absorbance on a Nanodrop 2000c.

The paper as a whole reports these results and caveats: Based on pairwise subsampling, the degree of clonotype sharing among donors was expected to be affected by sequencing depth. Estimated clonotype richness was generally larger for naive than for memory subsets. Incomplete sequencing was indicated by rarefaction of sorted-subset datasets, despite the large sequencing depth. Sharing across several donors was observed for about 5% of naive CD4, less than 4% of naive CD8, about 2.3% of memory CD4, and approximately 0.41% of memory CD8 clonotypes. Compared with non-shared clonotypes, clonotypes shared by all four sorted-subset donors had higher generation probabilities. The small number of donors limited the genetic and exposure-history diversity represented. Only blood was sampled, and tissue TCR repertoires likely differ from those in blood.

This receptor was obtained from a man between 18 and 29 years old in good health. Sequencing was done on a sample of memory CD4+ T cells sorted from blood. This sample's cell subset or site label indicates: CD45RA-negative fraction. This chain is built from TRBV11-2 and TRBJ1-6; the D gene remains uncertain. The nucleotide sequence reads as follows: TGTGCCAGCAGCTTAGAGGTCAGCAATTCACCCCTCCACTTT. Translated, it gives CASSLEVSNSPLHF.